This TCR beta chain is drawn from a study of shared clonotypes between healthy human individuals. Profiled with immunoSEQ multiplex PCR; TCRdb holds only in-frame clones, not every one. The data hold under 850,000 clones, with around 92% observed a single time. Naive CD8 populations comprised CD45RO-negative cells positively selected for CCR7, excluding terminally differentiated effector memory CD45RA+ cells. The receptor comes from a man in his thirties or forties in good health. The sequenced sample was naive CD8+ T cells sorted from blood.

The DNA of the CDR3 is TGTGCCAGCAGCGTGGACAGTCCCGCGGAACAGTACTTC. Protein product: CASSVDSPAEQYF. The V gene is TRBV9, the J gene TRBJ2-7; D might be TRBD1 (6 bases). The germline gives CDR1 SGDLS, CDR2 YYNGEE. The CDR3 is made up of 13 amino acids. V was trimmed by 2 bases and J by 10 bases, leaving 16 bases between them.